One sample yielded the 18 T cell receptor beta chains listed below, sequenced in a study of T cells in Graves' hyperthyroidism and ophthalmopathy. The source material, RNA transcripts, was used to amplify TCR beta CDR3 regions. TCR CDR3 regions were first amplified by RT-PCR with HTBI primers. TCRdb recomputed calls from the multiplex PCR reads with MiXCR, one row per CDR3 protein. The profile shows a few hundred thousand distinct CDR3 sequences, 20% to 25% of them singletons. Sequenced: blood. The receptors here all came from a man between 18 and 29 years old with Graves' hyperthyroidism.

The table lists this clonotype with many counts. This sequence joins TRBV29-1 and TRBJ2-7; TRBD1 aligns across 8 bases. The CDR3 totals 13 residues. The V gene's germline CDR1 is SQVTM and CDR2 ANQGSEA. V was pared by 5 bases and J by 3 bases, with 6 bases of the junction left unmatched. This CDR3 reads CSVQPGTGYEQYF. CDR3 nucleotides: TGCAGCGTTCAGCCCGGGACAGGCTACGAGCAGTACTTC.

The CDR3 here is CSALHHQTYEQYF. The CDR3 DNA follows: TGCAGTGCTCTACACCACCAGACGTACGAGCAGTACTTC. The chain combines TRBV20-1 with TRBJ2-7; no reliable D call. The germline CDR1 and CDR2 sequences are DFQATT and SNEGSKA (reference sequence). Trimming removed 5 bases from V and 4 bases from J, with 15 bases in between. The CDR3 has 13 amino acids.

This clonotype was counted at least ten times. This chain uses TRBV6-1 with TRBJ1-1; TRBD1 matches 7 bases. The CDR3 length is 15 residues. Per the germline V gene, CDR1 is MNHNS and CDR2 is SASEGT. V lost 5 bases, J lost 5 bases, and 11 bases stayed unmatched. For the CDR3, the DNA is TGTGCCAGCAGTAGAAATACAGGGGAGGGTACTGAAGCTTTCTTT. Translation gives CASSRNTGEGTEAFF.

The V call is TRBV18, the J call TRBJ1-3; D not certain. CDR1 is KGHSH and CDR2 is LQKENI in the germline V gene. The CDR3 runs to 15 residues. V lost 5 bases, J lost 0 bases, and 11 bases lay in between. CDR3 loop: CASSNNYHSGNTIYF. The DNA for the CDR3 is TGTGCCAGCTCAAACAACTACCACTCTGGAAACACCATATATTTT. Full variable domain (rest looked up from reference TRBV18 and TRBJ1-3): NAGVMQNPRHLVRRRGQEARLRCSPMKGHSHVYWYRQLPEEGLKFMVYLQKENIIDESGMPKERFSAEFPKEGPSILRIQQVVRGDSAAYFCASSNNYHSGNTIYFGEGSWLTVV.

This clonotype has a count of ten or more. CDR3: CASSAREGSGNTIYF. CDR3 DNA: TGTGCCAGCAGTGCCCGGGAGGGCTCTGGAAACACCATATATTTT. This chain joins TRBV6-1 and TRBJ1-3, with no clear D. Trimming stripped 4 bases from V and 0 bases from J, with 10 bases between. The CDR3 has 15 amino acids. The germline gives CDR1 MNHNS, CDR2 SASEGT.

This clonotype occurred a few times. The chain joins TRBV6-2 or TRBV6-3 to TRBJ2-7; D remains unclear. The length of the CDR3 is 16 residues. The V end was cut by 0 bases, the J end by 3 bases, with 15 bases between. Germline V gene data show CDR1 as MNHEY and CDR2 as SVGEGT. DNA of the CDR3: TGTGCCAGCAGTTACTCGATTGGCGCAGACCTCTACGAGCAGTACTTC. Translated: CASSYSIGADLYEQYF.

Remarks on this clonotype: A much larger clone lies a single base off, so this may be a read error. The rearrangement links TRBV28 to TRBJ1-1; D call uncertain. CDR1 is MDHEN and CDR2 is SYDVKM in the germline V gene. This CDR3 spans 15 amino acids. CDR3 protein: CASSLYGYVAAEACF. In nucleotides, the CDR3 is TGTGCCAGCAGTTTATATGGCTACGTGGCCGCTGAAGCTTGCTTT.

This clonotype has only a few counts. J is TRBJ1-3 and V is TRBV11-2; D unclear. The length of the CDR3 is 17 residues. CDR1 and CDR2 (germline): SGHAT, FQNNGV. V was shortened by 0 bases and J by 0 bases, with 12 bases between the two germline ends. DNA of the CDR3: TGTGCCAGCAGCTTAGATCTAAGGGTGCTCTCTGGAAACACCATATATTTT. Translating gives CASSLDLRVLSGNTIYF.

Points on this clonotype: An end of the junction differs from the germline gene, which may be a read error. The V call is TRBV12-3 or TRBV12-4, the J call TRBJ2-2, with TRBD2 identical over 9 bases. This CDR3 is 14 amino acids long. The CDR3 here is CAASRGGNTRELFF. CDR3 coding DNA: TGTGCCGCCTCGCGGGGGGGTAACACCAGGGAGCTGTTTTTT.

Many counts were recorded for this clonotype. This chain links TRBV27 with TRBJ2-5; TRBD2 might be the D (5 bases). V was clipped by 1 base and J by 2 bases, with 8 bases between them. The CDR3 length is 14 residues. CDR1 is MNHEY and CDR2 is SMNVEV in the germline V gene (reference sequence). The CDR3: CASSLFTGQETQYF. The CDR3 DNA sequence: TGTGCCAGCAGTTTATTTACGGGGCAAGAGACCCAGTACTTC.

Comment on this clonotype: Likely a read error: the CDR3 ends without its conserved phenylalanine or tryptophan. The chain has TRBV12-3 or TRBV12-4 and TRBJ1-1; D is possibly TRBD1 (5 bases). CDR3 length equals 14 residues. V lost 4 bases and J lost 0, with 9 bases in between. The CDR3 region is CASSSWDLNTEAFV. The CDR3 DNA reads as TGTGCCAGCAGTTCATGGGACCTGAACACTGAAGCTTTCGTT.

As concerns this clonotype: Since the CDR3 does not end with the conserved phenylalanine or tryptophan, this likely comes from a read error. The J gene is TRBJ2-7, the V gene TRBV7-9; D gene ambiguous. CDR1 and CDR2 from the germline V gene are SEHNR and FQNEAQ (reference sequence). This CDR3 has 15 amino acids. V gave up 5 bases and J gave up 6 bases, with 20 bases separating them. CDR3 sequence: CASSRRPGPQTEQYY. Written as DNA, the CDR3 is TGTGCCAGCAGCAGACGACCGGGCCCCCAGACCGAGCAGTACTAC.

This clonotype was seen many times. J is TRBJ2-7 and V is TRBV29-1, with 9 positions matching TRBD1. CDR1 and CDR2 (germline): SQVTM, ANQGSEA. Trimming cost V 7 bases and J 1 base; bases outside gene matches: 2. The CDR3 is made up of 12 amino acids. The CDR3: CSAGQGSYEQYF. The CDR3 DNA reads TGCAGCGCGGGACAGGGATCCTACGAGCAGTACTTC.

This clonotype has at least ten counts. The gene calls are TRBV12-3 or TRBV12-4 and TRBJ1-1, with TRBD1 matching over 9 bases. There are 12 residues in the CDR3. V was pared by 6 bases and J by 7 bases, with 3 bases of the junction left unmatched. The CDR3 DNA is TGTGCCAGCAGCCGGGGACAGGGTGAAGCTTTCTTT. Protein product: CASSRGQGEAFF.

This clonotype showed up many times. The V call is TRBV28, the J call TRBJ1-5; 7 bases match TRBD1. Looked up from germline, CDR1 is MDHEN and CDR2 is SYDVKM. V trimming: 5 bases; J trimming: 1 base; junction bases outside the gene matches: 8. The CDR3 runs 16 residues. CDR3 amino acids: CASSGIRGGSNQPQHF. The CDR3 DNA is TGTGCCAGCAGTGGAATCAGGGGGGGAAGCAATCAGCCCCAGCATTTT. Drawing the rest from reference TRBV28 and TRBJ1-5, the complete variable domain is DVKVTQSSRYLVKRTGEKVFLECVQDMDHENMFWYRQDPGLGLRLIYFSYDVKMKEKGDIPEGYSVSREKKERFSLILESASTNQTSMYLCASSGIRGGSNQPQHFGDGTRLSIL.

CDR3 protein: CASFGGDSYEQYF. The CDR3 DNA is TGTGCCAGCTTTGGCGGGGACTCCTACGAGCAGTACTTC. The rearrangement uses TRBV12-3 or TRBV12-4 and TRBJ2-7, with a weak D call TRBD2 (6 bases). The CDR3 sequence is 13 residues long. Trimming left V 8 bases short and J 0 bases short, with 11 bases between.

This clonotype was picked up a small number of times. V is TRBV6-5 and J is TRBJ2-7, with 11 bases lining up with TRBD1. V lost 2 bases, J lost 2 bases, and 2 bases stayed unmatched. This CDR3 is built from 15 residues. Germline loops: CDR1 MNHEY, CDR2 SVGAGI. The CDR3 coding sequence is TGTGCCAGCAGTTACCGGGACAGGGGGACCTACGAGCAGTACTTC. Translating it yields CASSYRDRGTYEQYF.

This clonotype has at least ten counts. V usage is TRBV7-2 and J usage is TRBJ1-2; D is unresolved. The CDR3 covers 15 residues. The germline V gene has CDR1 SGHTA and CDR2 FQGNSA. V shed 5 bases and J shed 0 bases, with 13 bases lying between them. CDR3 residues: CASSPGRQANYGYTF. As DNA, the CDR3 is TGTGCCAGCAGCCCCGGGCGCCAGGCTAACTATGGCTACACCTTC. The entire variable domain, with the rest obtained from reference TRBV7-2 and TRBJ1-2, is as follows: GAGVSQSPSNKVTEKGKDVELRCDPISGHTALYWYRQSLGQGLEFLIYFQGNSAPDKSGLPSDRFSAERTGGSVSTLTIQRTQQEDSAVYLCASSPGRQANYGYTFGSGTRLTVV.